This is a list of T cell receptor beta chains from one sample in a study of blood T cell repertoires in COVID-19. Sequencing was performed with immunoSEQ multiplex PCR; in TCRdb, only in-frame clones are kept and a portion is missing. Altogether 40,000 to 65,000 clones are present, 86% being singletons, with the ten largest covering roughly 10%. The source material was peripheral blood. These receptors all stem from a man in his sixties or seventies with active COVID-19. CDR3s include the opening cysteine and the closing phenylalanine or tryptophan. D genes are given only for firm matches.

v_call: TRBV19
j_call: TRBJ1-2
d_call: -
cdr3_aa: CASSKSREIHIYGYTF
cdr3_nt: TGTGCCAGTAGTAAGTCGAGGGAGATTCACATCTATGGCTACACCTTC

v_call: TRBV7-2
j_call: TRBJ2-7
d_call: TRBD1
cdr3_aa: CASSQSRDRGREQYF
cdr3_nt: TGTGCCAGCAGCCAATCCCGGGACAGGGGGCGAGAGCAGTACTTC

v_call: TRBV24-1
j_call: TRBJ2-2
d_call: -
cdr3_aa: CATSDRGMGTGELFF
cdr3_nt: TGTGCCACCAGTGATCGGGGGATGGGGACCGGGGAGCTGTTTTTT

v_call: TRBV5-5
j_call: TRBJ1-1
d_call: -
cdr3_aa: CASARSQGRNTEAFF
cdr3_nt: TGTGCCAGCGCCCGGTCCCAGGGAAGGAACACTGAAGCTTTCTTT

v_call: TRBV29-1
j_call: TRBJ1-2
d_call: -
cdr3_aa: CSVPRGGNNYGYTF
cdr3_nt: TGCAGCGTCCCCCGGGGGGGCAACAACTATGGCTACACCTTC

v_call: TRBV5-6
j_call: TRBJ2-3
d_call: -
cdr3_aa: CASSSNTQYF
cdr3_nt: TGTGCCAGCAGCTCCAATACGCAGTATTTT

v_call: TRBV5-8
j_call: TRBJ1-2
d_call: -
cdr3_aa: CASSPGRGYTF
cdr3_nt: TGTGCCAGCAGCCCTGGCAGGGGCTACACCTTC

v_call: TRBV9
j_call: TRBJ2-3
d_call: -
cdr3_aa: CASSVELEPPQYF
cdr3_nt: TGTGCCAGCAGCGTAGAGCTCGAACCCCCGCAGTATTTT

v_call: TRBV9
j_call: TRBJ2-1
d_call: -
cdr3_aa: CASSVATRPVENEQFF
cdr3_nt: TGTGCCAGCAGCGTAGCTACCAGGCCCGTGGAAAATGAGCAGTTCTTC

v_call: TRBV9
j_call: TRBJ1-4
d_call: -
cdr3_aa: CASSAPPFQKLFF
cdr3_nt: TGTGCCAGCAGCGCCCCTCCCTTTCAAAAACTGTTTTTT

v_call: TRBV30
j_call: TRBJ1-1
d_call: -
cdr3_aa: CASRWYTEAFF
cdr3_nt: TGTGCCTCCAGGTGGTATACTGAAGCTTTCTTT

v_call: TRBV28
j_call: TRBJ2-1
d_call: -
cdr3_aa: CASTVGGADNEQFF
cdr3_nt: TGTGCCAGCACCGTTGGGGGGGCCGACAATGAGCAGTTCTTC

v_call: TRBV12-5
j_call: TRBJ2-1
d_call: TRBD2
cdr3_aa: CASRTSGNEQFF
cdr3_nt: TGTGCTAGTAGGACTAGCGGGAATGAGCAGTTCTTC